The 5 T cell receptor beta chains given below trace back to one sample, sequenced in a study of cytotoxic CD8 clonotypes in ibrutinib-treated CLL. The method was immunoSEQ multiplex PCR; TCRdb's version includes in-frame clones alone and lacks a portion of them. This table holds about 270,000 clones, roughly 76% found once. Sequenced material: PBMCs, taken at disease progression, from a patient treated with ibrutinib. Every receptor here comes from a human donor with chronic lymphocytic leukemia.

The chain uses TRBV19 and TRBJ1-5; D is perhaps TRBD1 (5 bases). CDR1 and CDR2 from the germline V gene are LNHDA and SQIVND (reference sequence). V shed 10 bases and J shed 7 bases, with 14 bases lying between them. The CDR3 is made up of 12 amino acids. CDR3 bases: TGTGCCACAAGACAGTCTGGGCAGCCCCAGCATTTT. This sequence encodes CATRQSGQPQHF. The entire variable domain, with the rest obtained from reference TRBV19 and TRBJ1-5, is as follows: DGGITQSPKYLFRKEGQNVTLSCEQNLNHDAMYWYRQDPGQGLRLIYYSQIVNDFQKGDIAEGYSVSREKKESFPLTVTSAQKNPTAFYLCATRQSGQPQHFGDGTRLSIL.

This clone was recorded only once. The chain uses TRBV30 and TRBJ1-3; D remains ambiguous. The CDR3 spans 15 residues. CDR1 and CDR2 from the germline V gene are GTSNPN and SVGIG (reference sequence). V lost 5 bases and J 0 bases, leaving 14 bases between the germline ends. Here the CDR3 reads CAWSCGRLSGNTIYF. CDR3 DNA sequence: TGTGCCTGGTCATGTGGACGGCTCTCTGGAAACACCATATATTTT.

This rearrangement joins TRBV5-1 to TRBJ2-7; unclear D gene. The germline gives CDR1 SGHRS, CDR2 YFSETQ. This CDR3 is built from 13 residues. V gave up 2 bases and J gave up 3 bases, with 9 bases separating them. In DNA, the CDR3 is TGCGCCAGCAGCTTAGGCAACCTCTACGAGCAGTACTTC. Protein product: CASSLGNLYEQYF.

This chain joins TRBV7-3 and TRBJ1-6; D is unresolved. Germline assignment: CDR1 SGHTA and CDR2 FQGTGA. The CDR3 consists of 15 residues. V lost 2 bases and J 6 bases, leaving 11 bases between the germline ends. In nucleotides, the CDR3 is TGTGCCAGCAGCTTATCGGTCAATCCTAATTCACCCCTCCACTTT. It is translated as CASSLSVNPNSPLHF.

This clone came up once. The chain links TRBV11-3 to TRBJ2-2; 16 bases are a match to TRBD2. The CDR3 covers 19 residues. Germline lookup yields CDR1 SGHNT and CDR2 YENEEA. V lost 4 bases to trimming and J lost 5 bases; unmatched junction nucleotides: 10. CDR3 sequence reads: CASSSPGLAGGLGTGELFF. The CDR3, as DNA: TGTGCCAGCAGCTCCCCGGGACTAGCGGGAGGGCTAGGAACCGGGGAGCTGTTTTTT.